This T cell receptor beta chain was retrieved from a study of T cells after yellow fever vaccination. Overall study results and limits: Clonotypes appearing in both CD4 and CD8 compartments existed, and their share was small. The booster saw the reappearance of most primary-vaccination clones (around 95% CD4, about 88% CD8).

TCRdb called the 5' RACE reads again in MiXCR, with one record for every CDR3 protein. The sample includes a few hundred thousand distinct CDR3 sequences, under 9% of them seen just once. For this clonotype: Its cognate antigen is unknown.

This CDR3 is 15 amino acids long. Losses at the gene ends were 4 bases for V and 5 bases for J; bases not matched to a gene: 4. The germline gives CDR1 SEHNR, CDR2 FQNEAQ (reference sequence). The sequencing used CD4+ T cells sorted from PBMCs, collected 5 days after the yellow fever booster vaccination. This receptor was taken from a young man who received the YFV17D yellow fever vaccine. This chain joins TRBV7-9 and TRBJ2-2; 10 bases align to TRBD1. The CDR3 loop reads CASSSGQGYTGELFF. CDR3 in DNA: TGTGCCAGCAGCTCGGGACAGGGGTATACCGGGGAGCTGTTTTTT.